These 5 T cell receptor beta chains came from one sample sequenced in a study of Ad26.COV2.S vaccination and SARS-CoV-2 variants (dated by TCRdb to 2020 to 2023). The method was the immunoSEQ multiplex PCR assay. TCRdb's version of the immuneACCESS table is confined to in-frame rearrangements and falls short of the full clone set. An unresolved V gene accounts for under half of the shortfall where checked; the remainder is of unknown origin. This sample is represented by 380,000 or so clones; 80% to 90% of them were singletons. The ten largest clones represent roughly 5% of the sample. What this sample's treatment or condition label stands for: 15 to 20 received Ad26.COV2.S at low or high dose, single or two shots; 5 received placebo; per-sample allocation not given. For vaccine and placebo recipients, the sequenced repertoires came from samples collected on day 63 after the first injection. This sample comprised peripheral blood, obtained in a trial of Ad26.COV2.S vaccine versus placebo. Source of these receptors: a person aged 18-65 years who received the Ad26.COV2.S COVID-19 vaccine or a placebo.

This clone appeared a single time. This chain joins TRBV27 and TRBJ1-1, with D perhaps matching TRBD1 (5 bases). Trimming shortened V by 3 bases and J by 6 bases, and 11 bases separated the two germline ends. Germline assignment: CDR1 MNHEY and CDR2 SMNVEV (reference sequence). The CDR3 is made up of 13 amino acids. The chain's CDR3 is CASSLHGTSEAFF. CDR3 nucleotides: TGTGCCAGCAGTTTGCACGGGACCTCTGAAGCTTTCTTT.

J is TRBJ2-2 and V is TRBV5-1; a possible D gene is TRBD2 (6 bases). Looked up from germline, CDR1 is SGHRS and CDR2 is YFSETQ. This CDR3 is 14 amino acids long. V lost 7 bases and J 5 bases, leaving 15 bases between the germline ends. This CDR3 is CASSAGPTTGELFF. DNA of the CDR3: TGCGCCAGCTCAGCGGGCCCTACGACCGGGGAGCTGTTTTTT.

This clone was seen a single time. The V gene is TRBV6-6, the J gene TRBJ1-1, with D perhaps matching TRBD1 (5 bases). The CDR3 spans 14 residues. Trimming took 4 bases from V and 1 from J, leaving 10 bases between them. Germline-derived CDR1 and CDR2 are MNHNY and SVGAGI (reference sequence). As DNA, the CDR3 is TGTGCCAGCAGTTGGGGACCGGAGAACACTGAAGCTTTCTTT. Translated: CASSWGPENTEAFF.

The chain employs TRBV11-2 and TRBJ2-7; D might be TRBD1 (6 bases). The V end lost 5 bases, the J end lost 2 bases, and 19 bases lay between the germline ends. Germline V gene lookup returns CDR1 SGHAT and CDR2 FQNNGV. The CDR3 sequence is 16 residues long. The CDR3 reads CASSDRISGGTYEQYF. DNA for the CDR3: TGTGCCAGCAGCGACAGGATAAGTGGGGGCACCTACGAGCAGTACTTC.

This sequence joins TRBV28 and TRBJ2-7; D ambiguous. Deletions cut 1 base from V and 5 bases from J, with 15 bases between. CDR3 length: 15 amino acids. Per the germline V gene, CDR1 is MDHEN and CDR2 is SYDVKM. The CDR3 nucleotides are TGTGCCAGCAGTTTATCCGGGCCCTTCTCGGACGAGCAGTACTTC. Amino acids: CASSLSGPFSDEQYF.